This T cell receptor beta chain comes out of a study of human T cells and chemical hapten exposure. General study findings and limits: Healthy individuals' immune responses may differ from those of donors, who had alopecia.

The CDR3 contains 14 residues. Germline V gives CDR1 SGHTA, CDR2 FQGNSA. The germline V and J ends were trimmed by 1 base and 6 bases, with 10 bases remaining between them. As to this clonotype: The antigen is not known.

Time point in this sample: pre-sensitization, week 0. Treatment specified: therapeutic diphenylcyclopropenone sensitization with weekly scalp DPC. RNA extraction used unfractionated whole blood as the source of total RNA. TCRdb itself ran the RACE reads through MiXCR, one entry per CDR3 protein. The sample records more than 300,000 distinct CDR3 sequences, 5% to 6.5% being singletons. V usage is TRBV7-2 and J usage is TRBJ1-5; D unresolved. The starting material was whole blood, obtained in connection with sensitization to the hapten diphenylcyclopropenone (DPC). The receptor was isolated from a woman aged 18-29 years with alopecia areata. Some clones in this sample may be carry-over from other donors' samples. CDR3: CASSLERSSQPQHF. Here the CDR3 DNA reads TGTGCCAGCAGCTTAGAACGATCTAGTCAGCCCCAGCATTTT.